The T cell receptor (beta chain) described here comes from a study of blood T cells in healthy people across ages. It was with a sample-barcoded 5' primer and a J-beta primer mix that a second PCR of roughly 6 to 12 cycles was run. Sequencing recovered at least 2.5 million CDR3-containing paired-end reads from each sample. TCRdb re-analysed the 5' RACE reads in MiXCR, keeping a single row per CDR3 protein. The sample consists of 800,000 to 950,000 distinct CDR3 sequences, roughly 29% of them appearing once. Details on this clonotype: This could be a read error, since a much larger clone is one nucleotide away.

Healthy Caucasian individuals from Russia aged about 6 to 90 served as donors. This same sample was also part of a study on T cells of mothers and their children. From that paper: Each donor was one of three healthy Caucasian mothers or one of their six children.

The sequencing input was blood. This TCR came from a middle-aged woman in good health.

Here the CDR3 DNA reads TGCGCCAGCAGCCCACCGGGACTAGCGGGGAGAGAGACCCAGTTCTTC. Protein sequence: CASSPPGLAGRETQFF. V is TRBV4-1 and J is TRBJ2-1, with 13 nucleotides matching TRBD2. This CDR3 is built from 16 residues. Trimming cost V 4 bases and J 13 bases; bases outside gene matches: 13. Germline V gene data show CDR1 as MGHRA and CDR2 as YSYEKL.